Below, 2 T cell receptor beta chains from the same sample are listed, as sequenced in a study of T cells expressing NK-cell markers. TCRdb reprocessed the 5' RACE reads; each CDR3 protein has one entry and no DNA is given. The repertoire table contains 150,000 or so distinct CDR3 sequences. What was sequenced was blood T cells: a sorted CD56 or NKG2C T cell subset, CD4+ or CD8+ T cells, or bulk PBMC T cells (not recorded which). Source of these receptors: a woman aged 18-70 years in good health.

The chain employs TRBV5-1 and TRBJ2-1; TCRdb designates TRBD2, a call that cannot be tested without DNA. CDR1 is SGHRS, CDR2 YFSETQ, per germline. The CDR3 contains 15 residues. The CDR3: CASSNLAGGRNEQFF.

V and J are TRBV3-1 and TRBJ2-5; without DNA, the TCRdb call of TRBD2 cannot be checked. The germline gives CDR1 LGHDT, CDR2 YNNKEL (reference sequence). The CDR3 consists of 17 residues. The CDR3 spells CASSQDGILADQETQYF.